This TCR beta chain originates from a study of T cell changes during pregnancy in multiple sclerosis. The assay was immunoSEQ multiplex PCR, and TCRdb's table has in-frame clones only and misses some. This sample has roughly 76,000 clones; about 90% occur once, and the top ten carry 0.45% to 0.6%. This CDR3 spans 15 amino acids. Germline V gene lookup returns CDR1 SGDLS and CDR2 YYNGEE. V lost 3 bases, J lost 2 bases, and 14 bases lay in between. The chain recombines TRBV9 with TRBJ1-2; D is perhaps TRBD1 (5 bases). The input for sequencing was CD4+ T cells from peripheral blood mononuclear cells, taken in the second trimester of pregnancy. The receptor was isolated from a female donor with multiple sclerosis, enrolled in a pregnancy study. CDR3 nucleotide sequence: TGTGCCAGCAGCGAGGCGGGACGGGAAAACTATGGCTACACCTTC. Amino acids: CASSEAGRENYGYTF. Looking up the rest from reference TRBV9 and TRBJ1-2 gives the full variable domain: DSGVTQTPKHLITATGQRVTLRCSPRSGDLSVYWYQQSLDQGLQFLIQYYNGEERAKGNILERFSAQQFPDLHSELNLSSLELGDSALYFCASSEAGRENYGYTFGSGTRLTVV.